The 2 T cell receptor beta chains given below trace back to one sample, sequenced in a study of CD8 T cells in ankylosing spondylitis. MiXCR, run by TCRdb on the 5' RACE reads, gives a single entry per CDR3 protein. The sample consists of around 150,000 distinct CDR3 sequences, roughly 6.6% of them appearing once. Material: blood, either unsorted or a sorted T cell fraction (not recorded which). Receptor source: a female donor with ankylosing spondylitis or in good health (not recorded which).

The chain uses TRBV7-2 and TRBJ1-5; no firm D call. The CDR3 is 13 amino acids. Germline-derived CDR1 and CDR2 are SGHTA and FQGNSA. Trimming took off 3 bases at V and 7 bases at J, with 10 bases between the two ends. This CDR3 reads CASSFGKSQPQHF. The CDR3 nucleotides are TGTGCCAGCAGCTTCGGTAAGAGCCAGCCCCAGCATTTT.

This clonotype was observed at least ten times. The rearrangement links TRBV5-1 to TRBJ2-1; D is uncertain. The V gene lost 5 bases and the J gene lost 7 bases, with 13 bases spanning the gap. Germline lookup yields CDR1 SGHRS and CDR2 YFSETQ. The CDR3 length is 13 residues. The CDR3 loop reads CASSFTWENEQFF. The DNA of the CDR3 is TGCGCCAGCAGTTTTACCTGGGAAAATGAGCAGTTCTTC.